This T cell receptor beta chain was retrieved from a study of cytomegalovirus exposure and HLA in healthy donors. Across the whole study: In an earlier analysis, 95 million to 140 million unique TCR beta sequences were found from 150 million to 200 million T cells. Study conclusions and caveats: About 87% or about 30% of the time was how often most TCR beta V segments were productive, according to an earlier analysis. The classifier reportedly diagnosed cytomegalovirus status with high sensitivity and specificity.

On this clone itself: What it recognizes is unknown.

The PCR employed 60 Vbeta primers together with 13 Jbeta primers. Some clones are missing from TCRdb's copy, which holds only in-frame ones; the method was immunoSEQ multiplex PCR. The sample lists approximately 150,000 clones; 66% were seen once. The V end was cut by 3 bases, the J end by 4 bases, with 15 bases between. The germline V gene encodes CDR1 LNHDA and CDR2 SQIVND (reference sequence). The CDR3 runs 15 residues. The rearrangement joins TRBV19 to TRBJ1-1, with D perhaps matching TRBD1 (5 bases). The receptor was isolated from a woman in her sixties in good health and CMV-seronegative. Sequenced sample: PBMCs. The CDR3 sequence: CASSILGRGGTEAFF. CDR3 nucleotides: TGTGCCAGTAGTATCCTGGGCCGGGGGGGCACTGAAGCTTTCTTT.